The 19 T cell receptor beta chains below come from one sample, sequenced in a study of shared clonotypes between healthy human individuals. Some clones are missing from TCRdb's copy, which holds only in-frame ones; the method was immunoSEQ multiplex PCR. This table has 550,000 to 850,000 clones, 72% appearing once. Input material: memory CD4+ T cells sorted from blood. The sample's subset: CD45RA-negative fraction. Receptor source: a woman under 40 in good health.

This rearrangement joins TRBV7-2 to TRBJ2-7; TRBD1 might be the D (5 bases). V lost 3 bases and J 3 bases, leaving 9 bases between the germline ends. Germline V CDR1 and CDR2: SGHTA, FQGNSA. This CDR3 is built from 13 residues. CDR3: CASSFLTDYEQYF. The CDR3 DNA is TGTGCCAGCAGCTTTTTGACAGACTACGAGCAGTACTTC.

Written as DNA, the CDR3 is TGTGCCAGCAACTCGGCCAGTTTGATTCGCGAGCAGTACTTC. It is translated as CASNSASLIREQYF. V gene TRBV28 combines with J gene TRBJ2-7; D uncertain. V was clipped by 7 bases and J by 6 bases, with 19 bases between them. This CDR3 region has 14 residues. Per germline, CDR1 MDHEN and CDR2 SYDVKM.

The rearrangement joins TRBV9 to TRBJ2-3; D is unresolved. This CDR3 has 15 residues. The germline CDR1 and CDR2 sequences are SGDLS and YYNGEE. V lost 0 bases, J lost 6 bases, and 14 bases lay in between. In DNA, the CDR3 is TGTGCCAGCAGCGTAGCCCAACAGCCGTCTGATACGCAGTATTTT. Encoded protein: CASSVAQQPSDTQYF.

The rearrangement links TRBV5-1 to TRBJ2-1; D is undetermined. This CDR3 is 14 amino acids long. The germline CDR1 and CDR2 sequences are SGHRS and YFSETQ. Trimming removed 3 bases at V and 5 bases at J, with 12 bases between. The DNA of the CDR3 is TGCGCCAGCAGCTCCGAAAGGGTTGACAATGAGCAGTTCTTC. Protein sequence: CASSSERVDNEQFF.

The rearrangement links TRBV27 to TRBJ2-7; 10 positions match TRBD2. CDR3 size: 16 residues. The V and J ends lost 9 bases and 5 bases, in that order; junction bases with no gene match: 16. Germline values: CDR1 MNHEY, CDR2 SMNVEV (reference sequence). This chain's CDR3 is CARGVGWTSGSDEQYF. CDR3 bases: TGTGCCAGGGGTGTCGGATGGACTAGCGGCTCAGACGAGCAGTACTTC.

V and J are TRBV29-1 and TRBJ2-7; perhaps D is TRBD1 or TRBD2 (5 bases each). The CDR3 length is 12 residues. CDR1 and CDR2 (germline): SQVTM, ANQGSEA. V was trimmed by 4 bases and J by 1 base, leaving 8 bases between them. CDR3 loop: CSVGRESYEQYF. In DNA, the CDR3 is TGCAGCGTTGGCAGGGAGTCCTACGAGCAGTACTTC.

The CDR3 spells CASSSGQGVEKLFF. The DNA for the CDR3 is TGTGCCAGCAGTTCAGGACAGGGGGTTGAAAAACTGTTTTTT. The chain joins TRBV28 to TRBJ1-4; 10 bases are shared with TRBD1. The V and J ends lost 4 bases and 7 bases, in that order; junction bases with no gene match: 3. This CDR3 is built from 14 residues. Germline V CDR1 and CDR2: MDHEN, SYDVKM.

The V call is TRBV18, the J call TRBJ2-4; perhaps TRBD1 as D (5 bases). V lost 3 bases and J lost 1, with 10 bases in between. The CDR3 is 15 amino acids. Germline lookup yields CDR1 KGHSH and CDR2 LQKENI. The CDR3 is CASSPPGLAKNIQYF. CDR3 nucleotides: TGTGCCAGCTCACCCCCAGGGCTCGCCAAAAACATTCAGTACTTC.

For the CDR3, the DNA is TGTGCCGGCGACAGGGGGCGCCTCGTCTACAATGAGCAGTTCTTC. This codes for CAGDRGRLVYNEQFF. J is TRBJ2-1 and V is TRBV30; TRBD1 agrees at 10 bases. Germline V gene sequence: CDR1 GTSNPN, CDR2 SVGIG (reference sequence). J was trimmed by 3 bases and V by 8 bases; bases with no gene match: 10. The CDR3 sequence is 15 residues long.

This chain links TRBV11-3 with TRBJ2-1; 7 nucleotides match TRBD2. The germline gives CDR1 SGHNT, CDR2 YENEEA. The ends lost 4 bases at V and 11 bases at J; junction bases unmatched: 8. This CDR3 spans 13 amino acids. DNA for the CDR3: TGTGCCAGCAGCTCGCCCGAGCGGGGAAAGCAGTTCTTC. Translation gives CASSSPERGKQFF.

This sequence joins TRBV2 and TRBJ2-7, with D possibly TRBD1 on 5 matching bases. Germline CDR1 SNHLY, CDR2 FYNNEI. Trimming removed 6 bases at V and 2 bases at J, with 20 bases between. CDR3 length: 16 residues. The CDR3 DNA reads as TGTGCCAGCAGCCCGTCCAGGGCCCCTAGACCCTACGAGCAGTACTTC. It encodes CASSPSRAPRPYEQYF.

This clone occurred a few times. The chain combines TRBV6-4 with TRBJ2-7; D is unclear. The V gene lost 4 bases and the J gene lost 3 bases, with 10 bases spanning the gap. CDR1 and CDR2 (germline): MRHNA, SNTAGT. This CDR3 region has 13 residues. The CDR3 bases are TGTGCCAGCAGTGTTTTTTTTTGCTACGAGCAGTACTTC. Residues: CASSVFFCYEQYF.

This chain connects TRBV25-1 to TRBJ2-1; the D gene could be TRBD1 or TRBD2 (5 bases each). Germline V gene sequence: CDR1 MGHDK, CDR2 SYGVNS. V was clipped by 2 bases and J by 6 bases, with 8 bases between them. The CDR3 is 13 amino acids. The DNA of the CDR3 is TGTGCCAGCAGTGAACGGGGCGGCAATGAGCAGTTCTTC. This gives the protein CASSERGGNEQFF.

The CDR3 DNA reads as TGTGCCAGCTCGACAGGGAGAGAGACCCAGTACTTC. This translates into CASSTGRETQYF. The chain links TRBV27 to TRBJ2-5; 7 nucleotides agree with TRBD1. The ends lost 8 bases at V and 4 bases at J; junction bases unmatched: 4. The CDR3 has 12 residues. Germline V lookup: CDR1 MNHEY, CDR2 SMNVEV (reference sequence).

The V call is TRBV4-1, the J call TRBJ2-1; D is perhaps TRBD2 (6 bases). The CDR3 length is 16 residues. V shed 0 bases and J shed 6 bases, with 15 bases lying between them. CDR1 and CDR2 from the germline V gene are MGHRA and YSYEKL. CDR3 sequence: CASSQDQRASANEQFF. CDR3 coding DNA: TGCGCCAGCAGCCAAGATCAGCGCGCTAGCGCCAATGAGCAGTTCTTC.

The chain carries TRBV18 and TRBJ2-3, with D unclear. The CDR3 runs 14 residues. With 0 bases removed from V and 4 bases from J, the gap between germline ends came to 8 bases. CDR1 and CDR2 (germline): KGHSH, LQKENI. CDR3 in DNA: TGTGCCAGCTCACCACCCGACCCCTCAGATACGCAGTATTTT. As protein: CASSPPDPSDTQYF.

This sequence joins TRBV19 and TRBJ1-2; D gene ambiguous. Trimming cost V 7 bases and J 4 bases, with 10 bases left between them. CDR3 length: 12 amino acids. Germline CDR1 reads LNHDA; CDR2 reads SQIVND (reference sequence). Written as DNA, the CDR3 is TGTGCCAGTATAAGCCAGAGCTATGGCTACACCTTC. Its protein is CASISQSYGYTF.

The V and J genes are TRBV29-1 and TRBJ2-7; D may correspond to TRBD1 or TRBD2 (6 bases each). Looked up from germline, CDR1 is SQVTM and CDR2 is ANQGSEA. The CDR3 totals 13 residues. Here the CDR3 reads CTPRGEHTYEQYF. Here the CDR3 DNA reads TGCACCCCGAGGGGGGAGCATACCTACGAGCAGTACTTC.

Only a few counts were recorded for this clone. The chain has TRBV4-2 and TRBJ1-3, with TRBD1 matching 8 bases. Germline V CDR1 and CDR2: LGHNA, YNFKEQ. The CDR3 totals 15 residues. V lost 0 bases and J lost 4; bases outside the gene matches: 2. The CDR3 DNA reads as TGTGCCAGCAGCCAAGACAGGGGGCCAGGAAACACCATATATTTT. Encoded protein: CASSQDRGPGNTIYF.